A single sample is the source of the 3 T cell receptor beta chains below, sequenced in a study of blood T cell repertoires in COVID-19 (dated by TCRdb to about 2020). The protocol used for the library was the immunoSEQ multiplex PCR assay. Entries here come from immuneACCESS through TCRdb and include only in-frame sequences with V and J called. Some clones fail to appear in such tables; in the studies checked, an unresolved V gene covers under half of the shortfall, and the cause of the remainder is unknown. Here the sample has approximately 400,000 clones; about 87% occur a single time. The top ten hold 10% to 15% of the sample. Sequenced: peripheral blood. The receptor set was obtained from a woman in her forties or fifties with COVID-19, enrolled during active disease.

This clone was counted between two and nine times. CDR3 region: CASIRGPHEQFF. The CDR3 DNA reads as TGTGCCAGCATTCGAGGTCCTCATGAGCAGTTCTTC. This chain joins TRBV6-5 and TRBJ2-1; no reliable D call. This CDR3 is built from 12 residues. Germline V CDR1 and CDR2: MNHEY, SVGAGI. With 7 bases removed from V and 8 bases from J, the gap between germline ends came to 12 bases.

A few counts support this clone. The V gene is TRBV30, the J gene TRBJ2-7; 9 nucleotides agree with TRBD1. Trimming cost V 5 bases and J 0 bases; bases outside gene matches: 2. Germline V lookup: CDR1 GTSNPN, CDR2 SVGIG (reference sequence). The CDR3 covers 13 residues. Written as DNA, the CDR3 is TGTGCCTGGGGGACAGGGAGCTCCTACGAGCAGTACTTC. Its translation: CAWGTGSSYEQYF. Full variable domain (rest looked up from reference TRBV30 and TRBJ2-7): SQTIHQWPATLVQPVGSPLSLECTVEGTSNPNLYWYRQAAGRGLQLLFYSVGIGQISSEVPQNLSASRPQDRQFILSSKKLLLSDSGFYLCAWGTGSSYEQYFGPGTRLTVT.

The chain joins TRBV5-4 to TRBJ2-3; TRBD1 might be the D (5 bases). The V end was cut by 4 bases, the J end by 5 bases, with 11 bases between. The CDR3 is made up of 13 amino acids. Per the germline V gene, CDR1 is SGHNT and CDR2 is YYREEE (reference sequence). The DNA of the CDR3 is TGTGCCAGCAGCACGGCAGGGATAGATACGCAGTATTTT. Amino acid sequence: CASSTAGIDTQYF.